These 25 T cell receptor beta chains originate from one sample sequenced in a study of T cells after posttransplantation cyclophosphamide. TCRdb keeps only in-frame clones here, not all; method: immunoSEQ multiplex PCR. The table lists about 6,400 clones, with no singletons. Busulfan-fludarabine conditioning, marrow transplant, and cyclophosphamide on days +3 and +4 were administered. The sequencing used PBMCs, collected after an allogeneic stem cell transplant with post-transplant cyclophosphamide. These TCRs come from a male patient aged 30 to 40 who received an allogeneic stem cell transplant from an unrelated donor, was CMV-positive, and had acute and chronic GVHD. These T cells may partly come from the graft donor.

By share, this clone counts as medium-sized. This chain's CDR3 is CASSVQGSGELFF. The CDR3 bases are TGTGCCAGTAGTGTACAGGGGTCCGGGGAGCTGTTTTTT. The V and J genes are TRBV19 and TRBJ2-2, with 7 bases that match TRBD1. Per the germline V gene, CDR1 is LNHDA and CDR2 is SQIVND (reference sequence). With V trimmed by 5 bases and J by 6 bases, 3 bases remained unmatched. The CDR3 spans 13 residues.

This clone was detected ten times or more. CDR3 sequence: CASSGASSYEQYF. The CDR3 region has the DNA TGTGCCAGCAGCGGGGCCAGCTCCTACGAGCAGTACTTC. The chain links TRBV9 to TRBJ2-7, with D uncertain. The CDR3 consists of 13 residues. CDR1 is SGDLS and CDR2 is YYNGEE in the germline V gene. The V end lost 3 bases, the J end lost 0 bases, and 7 bases lay between the germline ends.

This clone appeared a few times. A junction end diverges from the germline sequence, so it may reflect a read error. This specimen includes other DNA sequences encoding the same CDR3. The CDR3 DNA reads TGTGCCAGCAGGTCGGGACAGAGCACGGATACGCAGTATTTT. Protein sequence: CASRSGQSTDTQYF. The genes are TRBV6-1 and TRBJ2-3, with 7 nucleotides matching TRBD1. Germline CDR1 is MNHNS and CDR2 is SASEGT. The CDR3 contains 14 residues.

This clone appeared many times. The chain carries TRBV5-4 and TRBJ2-7; 8 nucleotides align to TRBD1. The J segment lost 4 bases and the V segment lost 5 bases, leaving 8 bases of the junction unmatched. CDR1 is SGHNT, CDR2 YYREEE, per germline (reference sequence). The CDR3 length is 14 residues. CDR3 nucleotides: TGTGCCAGCAGAAAATCAGGGGGCTTATACGAGCAGTACTTC. Residues: CASRKSGGLYEQYF.

This clone occurred many times. The V call is TRBV11-2, the J call TRBJ1-1; a weak D match, TRBD1 (5 bases). Germline CDR1 and CDR2: SGHAT and FQNNGV. The CDR3 contains 16 residues. V was clipped by 0 bases and J by 0 bases, with 11 bases between them. The CDR3 loop reads CASSLDNPRVNTEAFF. The CDR3 DNA reads TGTGCCAGCAGCTTAGATAATCCCAGGGTGAACACTGAAGCTTTCTTT.

This clone was counted ten times or more. The chain carries TRBV25-1 and TRBJ1-2, with D maybe TRBD1 (5 bases). Germline V gives CDR1 MGHDK, CDR2 SYGVNS. This CDR3 has 14 residues. V lost 1 base, J lost 2 bases, and 8 bases lay in between. The CDR3 spells CASSESGPNYGYTF. CDR3 in DNA: TGTGCCAGCAGTGAATCAGGGCCCAACTATGGCTACACCTTC.

This clone is deemed medium-sized. This chain links TRBV5-1 with TRBJ2-7; 8 bases agree with TRBD1. The junction had 1 base not matched to a gene; V was cut back by 0 bases and J by 2 bases. CDR1 and CDR2 from the germline V gene are SGHRS and YFSETQ. The CDR3 is 14 residues long. CDR3 loop: CASSLEQGAYEQYF. The CDR3 region has the DNA TGCGCCAGCAGCTTGGAACAGGGGGCCTACGAGCAGTACTTC.

The chain recombines TRBV5-4 with TRBJ2-3, with TRBD1 as a possible D gene (7 bases). Germline CDR1 is SGHNT and CDR2 is YYREEE (reference sequence). This CDR3 is 17 amino acids long. V dropped 4 bases and J dropped 2 bases, with 20 bases sitting between them. The CDR3 DNA follows: TGTGCCAGCAGCAGGAGGGTAGCAGGGGGGCCCACAGATACGCAGTATTTT. Protein sequence: CASSRRVAGGPTDTQYF.

This clone was observed many times. The chain carries TRBV4-1 and TRBJ1-1; D is possibly TRBD1 (5 bases). V dropped 2 bases and J dropped 4 bases, with 14 bases sitting between them. Germline V gives CDR1 MGHRA, CDR2 YSYEKL. The CDR3 spans 15 residues. The CDR3: CASSQPLGGGTEAFF. The DNA for the CDR3 is TGCGCCAGCAGCCAACCCCTGGGGGGGGGCACTGAAGCTTTCTTT.

This clone was seen at least ten times. This sequence joins TRBV9 and TRBJ2-1; D possibly corresponds to TRBD1 (6 bases). The CDR3 sequence is 15 residues long. V was pared by 4 bases and J by 6 bases, with 17 bases between. Germline CDR1 SGDLS, CDR2 YYNGEE. The CDR3 DNA sequence: TGTGCCAGCAGCACGGCCGGGACAAGGGGCAATGAGCAGTTCTTC. It encodes CASSTAGTRGNEQFF.

This clone was counted at least ten times. The junction does not match germline at one end; this may be a read error. The rearrangement uses TRBV7-7 and TRBJ2-5, with a possible D match to TRBD2 (7 bases). The CDR3 consists of 14 residues. Germline V gene sequence: CDR1 SSHAT, CDR2 FNYEAQ (reference sequence). CDR3 sequence reads: CASSRVGGLETQYF. The CDR3 DNA reads TGTGCTAGCAGCCGTGTGGGGGGGCTGGAGACCCAGTACTTC.

Sample share makes this clone medium-sized. The chain combines TRBV2 with TRBJ2-3, with 12 nucleotides matching TRBD2. This CDR3 contains 15 residues. With 4 bases clipped from V and 3 bases from J, the junction kept 2 bases outside the gene matches. Germline values: CDR1 SNHLY, CDR2 FYNNEI. CDR3 bases: TGTGCCAGCAGTGGGACTAGCGGGATGACAGATACGCAGTATTTT. It codes for CASSGTSGMTDTQYF.

The CDR3 region is CASSQDLPRISTDTQYF. For the CDR3, the DNA is TGCGCCAGCAGCCAAGATCTCCCGCGGATTAGCACAGATACGCAGTATTTT. This chain joins TRBV4-3 and TRBJ2-3, with D hard to call. There are 17 residues in the CDR3. Trimming removed 0 bases at V and 0 bases at J, with 13 bases between. Germline CDR1 reads LGHNA; CDR2 reads YSLEER.

Many counts were recorded for this clone. J is TRBJ1-1 and V is TRBV15, with 8 bases identical to TRBD1. CDR1 and CDR2 (germline): LNHNV, YYDKDF (reference sequence). This CDR3 has 13 residues. Unmatched junction bases numbered 4, after V lost 5 bases and J lost 5 bases. CDR3 DNA: TGTGCCACCAGCTCTCGGACAGGGACTGAAGCTTTCTTT. It specifies CATSSRTGTEAFF.

This clone came up many times. CDR3 sequence reads: CASSLVPAGNTIYF. DNA for the CDR3: TGCGCCAGCAGCTTGGTCCCAGCTGGAAACACCATATATTTT. The chain uses TRBV5-1 and TRBJ1-3; D gene uncertain. The V and J ends lost 0 bases and 2 bases respectively, with 6 bases between them. Per germline, CDR1 SGHRS and CDR2 YFSETQ. The CDR3 has 14 residues.

In its sample, this clone ranks as medium-sized (0.01 to 0.1%). This sequence joins TRBV5-1 and TRBJ2-7; 12 bases match TRBD2. The V gene end was trimmed by 4 bases and the J gene end by 5 bases; junction bases not matched to a gene: 13. The germline CDR1 and CDR2 sequences are SGHRS and YFSETQ. This CDR3 spans 17 amino acids. The CDR3, as DNA: TGCGCCAGCAGCCGAGCTAGCGGGGGGGCTCATAGTGACGAGCAGTACTTC. Its protein is CASSRASGGAHSDEQYF.

By its share, this clone is medium-sized. The sample contains more than one DNA sequence encoding this CDR3. The V and J genes are TRBV7-2 and TRBJ1-2; a weak D match, TRBD1 (5 bases). Trimming pared 6 bases from V and 4 bases from J, leaving 12 bases between. Germline CDR1 SGHTA, CDR2 FQGNSA. The CDR3 covers 13 residues. CDR3 sequence: CASREGTAYGYTF. CDR3 DNA: TGTGCCAGCAGGGAGGGGACGGCCTATGGCTACACCTTC.

This clone appeared many times. The rearrangement links TRBV5-6 to TRBJ2-1, with 7 bases aligning to TRBD2. The CDR3 contains 15 residues. Germline CDR1 and CDR2: SGHDT and YYEEEE. The V gene end was trimmed by 4 bases and the J gene end by 1 base; junction bases not matched to a gene: 5. Written as DNA, the CDR3 is TGTGCCAGCAGCCCCGGGGAGGGTTCCTACAATGAGCAGTTCTTC. It codes for CASSPGEGSYNEQFF.

The CDR3 spells CASSPQGLAGAGPYEQYF. The CDR3 bases are TGTGCCAGCAGCCCCCAGGGACTAGCGGGAGCGGGTCCCTACGAGCAGTACTTC. The genes are TRBV11-3 and TRBJ2-7, with 14 bases that match TRBD2. Germline CDR1 and CDR2: SGHNT and YENEEA. The CDR3 is 18 residues long. V shed 5 bases and J 2 bases; nucleotides not matched to a gene: 11.

This clone showed up many times. The chain is built from TRBV4-2 and TRBJ2-1; 7 bases line up with TRBD2. This CDR3 is built from 16 residues. V gave up 5 bases and J gave up 8 bases; unmatched junction bases: 15. The V gene's germline CDR1 is LGHNA and CDR2 YNFKEQ. The CDR3 coding sequence is TGTGCCAGCAGCTCGGAGAGGGACGGGAGGTATGATGAGCAGTTCTTC. This sequence encodes CASSSERDGRYDEQFF.

This clone was recorded at least ten times. The chain joins TRBV18 to TRBJ1-5; the D is unclear. Trimming cost V 6 bases and J 7 bases, with 28 bases left between them. Germline V CDR1 and CDR2: KGHSH, LQKENI. This CDR3 is built from 18 residues. The CDR3 nucleotides read TGTGCCAGCTCTCAAAATTTCCTTGGCGACGACATAGGACAGCCCCAGCATTTT. Its protein is CASSQNFLGDDIGQPQHF.

This clone was seen repeatedly, ten times or more. This chain joins TRBV2 and TRBJ2-7, with 13 bases aligning to TRBD2. The CDR3 runs 16 residues. Trimming at V came to 6 bases and at J to 3 bases, leaving 8 bases not matched to a gene. Germline lookup yields CDR1 SNHLY and CDR2 FYNNEI. The CDR3 DNA reads as TGTGCCAGCAGGCGAGGGACTAGCGGGGACTTCTACGAGCAGTACTTC. Encoded protein: CASRRGTSGDFYEQYF.

In its sample, this clone was seen many times. CDR3 coding DNA: TGTGCCAGCAGTGAAGGGGGGGACGAGCAGTACTTC. It specifies CASSEGGDEQYF. The chain recombines TRBV2 with TRBJ2-7; D is perhaps TRBD2 (6 bases). CDR3 length: 12 residues. Trimming removed 1 base at V and 5 bases at J, with 6 bases between. The germline V gene has CDR1 SNHLY and CDR2 FYNNEI.

This clone appeared many times. The chain links TRBV5-1 to TRBJ2-7; 13 bases agree with TRBD2. Trimming cost V 2 bases and J 7 bases; bases outside gene matches: 6. The CDR3 spans 15 residues. Per germline, CDR1 SGHRS and CDR2 YFSETQ. This CDR3 reads CASSLLLAGGPEQYF. For the CDR3, the DNA is TGCGCCAGCAGCTTACTACTAGCGGGGGGGCCAGAGCAGTACTTC.

This clone was detected a few times. V gene TRBV7-2 combines with J gene TRBJ2-4; tentative D call: TRBD1 (5 bases). The germline V gene has CDR1 SGHTA and CDR2 FQGNSA. The CDR3 runs 19 residues. Trimming cost V 1 base and J 0 bases, with 19 bases left between them. CDR3 in amino acids: CASSLGSMAQGLAKNIQYF. In nucleotides, the CDR3 is TGTGCCAGCAGCTTAGGCTCGATGGCCCAGGGTCTAGCCAAAAACATTCAGTACTTC. Using reference TRBV7-2 and TRBJ2-4 for the parts outside the CDR3, the full variable domain is GAGVSQSPSNKVTEKGKDVELRCDPISGHTALYWYRQSLGQGLEFLIYFQGNSAPDKSGLPSDRFSAERTGGSVSTLTIQRTQQEDSAVYLCASSLGSMAQGLAKNIQYFGAGTRLSVL.